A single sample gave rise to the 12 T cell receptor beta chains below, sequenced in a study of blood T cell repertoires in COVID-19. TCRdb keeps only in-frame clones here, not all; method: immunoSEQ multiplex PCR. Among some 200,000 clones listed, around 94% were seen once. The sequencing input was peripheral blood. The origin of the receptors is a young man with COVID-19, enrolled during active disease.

The CDR3 loop is CASSPPRSNTEAFF. The CDR3 DNA reads as TGTGCCAGCAGCCCTCCGAGAAGCAACACTGAAGCTTTCTTT. The genes are TRBV5-5 and TRBJ1-1; D is uncertain. Trimming removed 4 bases at V and 2 bases at J, with 12 bases between. Germline assignment: CDR1 SGHKS and CDR2 YYEKEE (reference sequence). The CDR3 has 14 residues.

CDR3 region: CAKGQENTEAFF. The CDR3 nucleotides read TGTGCCAAAGGACAGGAGAACACTGAAGCTTTCTTT. The chain employs TRBV2 and TRBJ1-1; TRBD1 matches at 7 bases. This CDR3 has 12 residues. Per germline, CDR1 SNHLY and CDR2 FYNNEI. Trimming cost V 10 bases and J 1 base; bases outside gene matches: 3.

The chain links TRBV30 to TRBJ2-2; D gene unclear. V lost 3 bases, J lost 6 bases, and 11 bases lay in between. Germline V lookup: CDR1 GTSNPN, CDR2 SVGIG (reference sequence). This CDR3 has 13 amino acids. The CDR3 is CAWSYSRAGELFF. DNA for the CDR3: TGTGCCTGGAGCTATAGTCGCGCCGGGGAGCTGTTTTTT.

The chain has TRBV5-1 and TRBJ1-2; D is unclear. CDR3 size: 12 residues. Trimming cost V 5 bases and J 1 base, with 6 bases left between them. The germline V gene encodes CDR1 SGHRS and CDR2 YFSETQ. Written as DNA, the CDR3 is TGCGCCAGCAGTGAGGGTAACTATGGCTACACCTTC. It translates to CASSEGNYGYTF.

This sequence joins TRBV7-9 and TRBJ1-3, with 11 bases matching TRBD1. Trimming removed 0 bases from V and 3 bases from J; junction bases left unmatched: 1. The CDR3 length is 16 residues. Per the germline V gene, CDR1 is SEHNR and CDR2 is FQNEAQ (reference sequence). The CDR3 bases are TGTGCCAGCAGCTTAGCTGGGACAGGGGGTGGAAACACCATATATTTT. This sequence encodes CASSLAGTGGGNTIYF.

For the CDR3, the DNA is TGTGCTAGTGGGACTACAGGGATCGGGTATGGCTACACCTTC. Protein sequence: CASGTTGIGYGYTF. V usage is TRBV12-5 and J usage is TRBJ1-2; the D gene is possibly TRBD1 (6 bases). V lost 6 bases to trimming and J lost 5 bases, with 16 bases between them. Germline-derived CDR1 and CDR2 are LGHNT and FRNRAP. This CDR3 is 14 amino acids long.

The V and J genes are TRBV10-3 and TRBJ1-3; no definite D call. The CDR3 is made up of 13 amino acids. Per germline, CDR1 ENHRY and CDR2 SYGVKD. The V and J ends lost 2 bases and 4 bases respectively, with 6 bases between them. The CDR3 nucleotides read TGTGCCATCAGTGAGACGCAGGGAAACACCATATATTTT. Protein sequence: CAISETQGNTIYF.

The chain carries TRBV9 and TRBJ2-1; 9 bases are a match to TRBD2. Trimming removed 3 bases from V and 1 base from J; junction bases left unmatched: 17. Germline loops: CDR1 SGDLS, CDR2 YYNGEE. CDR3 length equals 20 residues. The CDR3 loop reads CASSAPKNHRLAASYNEQFF. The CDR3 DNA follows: TGTGCCAGCAGCGCCCCTAAAAACCATAGACTAGCGGCATCCTACAATGAGCAGTTCTTC.

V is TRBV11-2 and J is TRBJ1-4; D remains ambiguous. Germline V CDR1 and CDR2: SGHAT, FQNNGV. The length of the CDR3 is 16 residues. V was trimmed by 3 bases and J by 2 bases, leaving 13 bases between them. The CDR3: CASSFYGGSTNEKLFF. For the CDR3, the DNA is TGTGCCAGCAGCTTTTATGGCGGGTCGACTAATGAAAAACTGTTTTTT.

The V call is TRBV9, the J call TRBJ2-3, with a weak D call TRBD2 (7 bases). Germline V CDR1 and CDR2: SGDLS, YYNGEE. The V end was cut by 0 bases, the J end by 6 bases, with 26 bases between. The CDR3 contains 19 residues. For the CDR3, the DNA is TGTGCCAGCAGCGTAGGCGGGGGCTCCCTTGGTCGGCTGGGGGATACGCAGTATTTT. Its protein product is CASSVGGGSLGRLGDTQYF.

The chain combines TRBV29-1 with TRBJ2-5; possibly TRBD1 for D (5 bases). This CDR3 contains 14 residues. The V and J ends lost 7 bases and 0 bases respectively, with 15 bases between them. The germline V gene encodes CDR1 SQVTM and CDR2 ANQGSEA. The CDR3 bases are TGCAGCGCCTCCCAGGCAGGGTACCAAGAGACCCAGTACTTC. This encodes CSASQAGYQETQYF.

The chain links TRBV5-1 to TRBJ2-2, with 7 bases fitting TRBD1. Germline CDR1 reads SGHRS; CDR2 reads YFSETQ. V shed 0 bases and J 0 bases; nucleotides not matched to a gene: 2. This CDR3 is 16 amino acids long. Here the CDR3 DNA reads TGCGCCAGCAGCTTGGGACAGGGCACGAACACCGGGGAGCTGTTTTTT. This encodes CASSLGQGTNTGELFF.